This TCR beta chain was captured by sequencing in a study of blood T cell repertoires in COVID-19. The overall study: Some COVID-19 samples were acute and others convalescent; all came from the United States, Italy and Spain. PBMCs, B-cell-depleted T cells, or T cells were the source of the cDNA or gDNA that made up the material.

The CDR3 has 16 residues. The V gene's germline CDR1 is MNHNY and CDR2 SVGAGI (reference sequence). V was clipped by 0 bases and J by 5 bases, with 14 bases between them. In the source study's methods: Scientists estimated how many nucleated cells there were by amplifying reference gene primers. Sequenced by immunoSEQ multiplex PCR; TCRdb stores in-frame clones only, minus some. V, J and clone size are taken as reported in that table, and D and trimming were inferred from the DNA itself. The sample holds about 220,000 clones, roughly 82% seen once. The receptor comes from a man over 45 with active or convalescent COVID-19. The V gene is TRBV6-6, the J gene TRBJ2-1, with a weak D call TRBD1 (6 bases). The sample comprised peripheral blood. The CDR3 loop is CASSYSSGTMDNEQFF. CDR3 nucleotides: TGTGCCAGCAGTTACTCTTCCGGGACAATGGACAATGAGCAGTTCTTC.